The source of this TCR beta chain is a study of OX40 agonist ivuxolimab in advanced cancers. Study-level information: Three patients showed partial responses: one hepatocellular carcinoma and two cutaneous melanoma cases.

Notes on the study in general: Relative to CD4+, CD8+ T cells held more expanded clones on average.

The assay was immunoSEQ multiplex PCR, and TCRdb's table has in-frame clones only and misses some. Of 55,000 or so clones in the sample, about 90% were seen once. In germline, CDR1 is SNHLY, CDR2 FYNNEI. The CDR3 contains 13 residues. About this clone: The antigen is unknown.

The TCR comes from an adult with an advanced solid tumor such as melanoma, head and neck, liver or kidney cancer. This sequence joins TRBV2 and TRBJ2-5, with D maybe TRBD2 (5 bases). The J call could be wrong; TRBJ2-7 is a better fit for the DNA end. The sample consisted of CD4+ or CD8+ T cells sorted from blood, taken in a trial of the OX40 agonist ivuxolimab. CDR3 coding DNA: TGTGCCAGCAGTCCTTGGGTCGGGAACGAGCAGTACTTC. It specifies CASSPWVGNEQYF.